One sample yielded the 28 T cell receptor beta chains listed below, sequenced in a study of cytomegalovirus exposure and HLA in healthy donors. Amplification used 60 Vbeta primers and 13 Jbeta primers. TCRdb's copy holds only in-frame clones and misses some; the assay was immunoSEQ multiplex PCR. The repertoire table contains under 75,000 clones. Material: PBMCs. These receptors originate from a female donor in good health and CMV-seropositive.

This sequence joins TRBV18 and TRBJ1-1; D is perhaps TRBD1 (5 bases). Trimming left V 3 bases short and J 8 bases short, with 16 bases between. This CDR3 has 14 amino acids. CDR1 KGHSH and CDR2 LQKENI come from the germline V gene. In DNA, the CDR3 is TGTGCCAGCTCACCTAGTGGGACTGCTCTAGAAGCTTTCTTT. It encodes CASSPSGTALEAFF.

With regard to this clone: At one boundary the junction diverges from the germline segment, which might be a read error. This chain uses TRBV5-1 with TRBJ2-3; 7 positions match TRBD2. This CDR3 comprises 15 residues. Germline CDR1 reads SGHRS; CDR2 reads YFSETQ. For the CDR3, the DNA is TGCGCCAGCAGCTTGAGGGACTATAGCACAGATAAGCAGTATTTT. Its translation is CASSLRDYSTDKQYF.

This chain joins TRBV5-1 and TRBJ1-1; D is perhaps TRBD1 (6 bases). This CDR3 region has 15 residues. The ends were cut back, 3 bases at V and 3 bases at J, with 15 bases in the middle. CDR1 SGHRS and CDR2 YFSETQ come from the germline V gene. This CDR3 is CASSWEAGVHTEAFF. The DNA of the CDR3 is TGCGCCAGCAGCTGGGAAGCAGGGGTACACACTGAAGCTTTCTTT.

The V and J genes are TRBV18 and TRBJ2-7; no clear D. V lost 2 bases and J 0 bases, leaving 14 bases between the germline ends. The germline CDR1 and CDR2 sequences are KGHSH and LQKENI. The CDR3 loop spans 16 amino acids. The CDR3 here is CASSPAPTESSYEQYF. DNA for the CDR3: TGTGCCAGCTCACCAGCGCCGACTGAGAGCTCCTACGAGCAGTACTTC.

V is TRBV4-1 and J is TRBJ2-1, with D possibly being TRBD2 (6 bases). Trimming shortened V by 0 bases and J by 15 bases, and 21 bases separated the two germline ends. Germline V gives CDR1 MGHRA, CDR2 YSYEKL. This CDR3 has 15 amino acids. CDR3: CASSQEELQTRRPFF. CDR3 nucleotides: TGCGCCAGCAGCCAAGAGGAGCTACAGACTAGGAGGCCGTTCTTC.

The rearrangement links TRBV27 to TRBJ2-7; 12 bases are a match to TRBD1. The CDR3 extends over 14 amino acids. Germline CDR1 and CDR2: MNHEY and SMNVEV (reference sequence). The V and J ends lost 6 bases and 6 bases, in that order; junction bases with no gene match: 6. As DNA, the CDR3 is TGTGCCAGCAGCAAGGGACAGGGGGCAGTCGAGCAGTACTTC. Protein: CASSKGQGAVEQYF.

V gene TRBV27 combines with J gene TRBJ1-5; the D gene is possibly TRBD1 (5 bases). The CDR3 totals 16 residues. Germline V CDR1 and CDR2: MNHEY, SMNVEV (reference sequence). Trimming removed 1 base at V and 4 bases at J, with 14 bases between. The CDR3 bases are TGTGCCAGCAGTTTATATGGCCGGGGGTCAAATCAGCCCCAGCATTTT. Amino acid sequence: CASSLYGRGSNQPQHF.

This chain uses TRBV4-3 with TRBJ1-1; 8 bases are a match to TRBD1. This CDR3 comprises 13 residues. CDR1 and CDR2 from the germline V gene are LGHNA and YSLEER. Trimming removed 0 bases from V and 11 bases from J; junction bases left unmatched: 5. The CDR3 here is CASSQETGEDAFF. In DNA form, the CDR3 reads TGCGCCAGCAGCCAAGAGACAGGGGAAGATGCTTTCTTT.

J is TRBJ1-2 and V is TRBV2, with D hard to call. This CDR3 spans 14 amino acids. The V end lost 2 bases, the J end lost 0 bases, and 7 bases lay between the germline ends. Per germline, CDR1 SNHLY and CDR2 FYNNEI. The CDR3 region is CASSERSANYGYTF. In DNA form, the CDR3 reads TGTGCCAGCAGTGAACGATCGGCTAACTATGGCTACACCTTC.

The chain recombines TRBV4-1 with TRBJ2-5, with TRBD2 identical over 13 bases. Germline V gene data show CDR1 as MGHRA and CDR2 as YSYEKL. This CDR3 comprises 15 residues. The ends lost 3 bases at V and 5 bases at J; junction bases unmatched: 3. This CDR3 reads CASSQMTSGGETQYF. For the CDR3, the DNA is TGCGCCAGCAGCCAGATGACTAGCGGGGGGGAGACCCAGTACTTC.

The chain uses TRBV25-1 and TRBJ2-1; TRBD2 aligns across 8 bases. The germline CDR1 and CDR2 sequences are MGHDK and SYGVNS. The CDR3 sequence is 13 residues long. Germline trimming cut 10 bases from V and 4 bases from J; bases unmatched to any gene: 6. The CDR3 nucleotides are TGTGCCAAAACTAGCGGAGTGTACAATGAGCAGTTCTTC. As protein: CAKTSGVYNEQFF.

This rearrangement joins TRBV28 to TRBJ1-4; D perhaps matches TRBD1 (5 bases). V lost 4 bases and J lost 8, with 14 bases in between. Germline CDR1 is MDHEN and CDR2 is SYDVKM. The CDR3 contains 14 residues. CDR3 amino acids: CASSSPDMREKLFF. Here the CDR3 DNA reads TGTGCCAGCAGTTCCCCGGACATGAGGGAAAAACTGTTTTTT.

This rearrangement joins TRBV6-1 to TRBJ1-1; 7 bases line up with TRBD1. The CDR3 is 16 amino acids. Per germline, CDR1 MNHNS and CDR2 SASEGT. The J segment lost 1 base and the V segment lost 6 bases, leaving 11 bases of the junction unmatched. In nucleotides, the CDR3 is TGTGCCAGCAGGGAAACAGGGGAGATACCGAACACTGAAGCTTTCTTT. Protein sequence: CASRETGEIPNTEAFF.

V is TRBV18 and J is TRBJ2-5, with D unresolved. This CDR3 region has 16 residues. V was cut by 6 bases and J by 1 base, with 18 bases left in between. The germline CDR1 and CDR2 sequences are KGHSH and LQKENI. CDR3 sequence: CASSSVGRIPQETQYF. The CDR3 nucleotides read TGTGCCAGCTCCTCCGTGGGCCGCATTCCCCAAGAGACCCAGTACTTC.

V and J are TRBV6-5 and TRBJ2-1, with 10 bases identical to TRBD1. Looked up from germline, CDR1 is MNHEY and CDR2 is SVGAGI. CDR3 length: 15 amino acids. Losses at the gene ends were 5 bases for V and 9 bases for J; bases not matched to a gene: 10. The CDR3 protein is CASSQGQGFGGEQFF. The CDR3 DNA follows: TGTGCCAGCAGTCAGGGACAGGGGTTTGGGGGTGAGCAGTTCTTC.

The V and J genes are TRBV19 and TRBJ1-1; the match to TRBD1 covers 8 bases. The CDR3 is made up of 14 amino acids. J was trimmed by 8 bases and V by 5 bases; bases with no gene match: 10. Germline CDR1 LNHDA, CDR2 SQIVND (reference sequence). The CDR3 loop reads CASSAQTGGTEAFF. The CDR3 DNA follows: TGTGCCAGTAGTGCCCAAACAGGGGGAACCGAAGCTTTCTTT.

The CDR3 protein is CAISDPKTAYEQYF. DNA of the CDR3: TGTGCCATCAGTGACCCTAAGACAGCTTACGAGCAGTACTTC. This chain connects TRBV10-3 to TRBJ2-7; TRBD1 is a possible D gene (5 bases). Trimming shortened V by 3 bases and J by 4 bases, and 13 bases separated the two germline ends. The germline CDR1 and CDR2 sequences are ENHRY and SYGVKD. The CDR3 sequence is 14 residues long.

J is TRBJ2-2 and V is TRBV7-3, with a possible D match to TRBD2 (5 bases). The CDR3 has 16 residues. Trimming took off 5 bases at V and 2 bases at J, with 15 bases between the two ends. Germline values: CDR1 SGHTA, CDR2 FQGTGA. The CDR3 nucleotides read TGTGCCAGCAGCCCCCCCGGGATATCCAACACCGGGGAGCTGTTTTTT. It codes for CASSPPGISNTGELFF.

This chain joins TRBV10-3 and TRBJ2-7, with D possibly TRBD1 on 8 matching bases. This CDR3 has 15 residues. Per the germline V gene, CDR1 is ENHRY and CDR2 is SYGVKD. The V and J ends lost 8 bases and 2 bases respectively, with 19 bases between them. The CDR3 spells CAIQDREGAPYEQYF. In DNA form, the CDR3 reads TGTGCCATCCAGGACAGGGAGGGGGCTCCCTACGAGCAGTACTTC.

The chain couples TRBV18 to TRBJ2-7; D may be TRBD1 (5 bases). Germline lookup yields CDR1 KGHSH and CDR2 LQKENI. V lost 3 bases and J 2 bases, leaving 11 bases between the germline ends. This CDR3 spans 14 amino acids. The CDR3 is CASSPQQDAYEQYF. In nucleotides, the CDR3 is TGTGCCAGCTCACCTCAACAGGACGCCTACGAGCAGTACTTC. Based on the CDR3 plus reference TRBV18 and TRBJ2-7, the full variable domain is NAGVMQNPRHLVRRRGQEARLRCSPMKGHSHVYWYRQLPEEGLKFMVYLQKENIIDESGMPKERFSAEFPKEGPSILRIQQVVRGDSAAYFCASSPQQDAYEQYFGPGTRLTVT.

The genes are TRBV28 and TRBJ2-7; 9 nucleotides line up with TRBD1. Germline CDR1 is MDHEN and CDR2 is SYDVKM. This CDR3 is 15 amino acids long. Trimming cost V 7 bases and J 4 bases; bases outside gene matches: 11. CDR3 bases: TGTGCCAGCACCTGGGGAACAGGGGGCCGGTACGAGCAGTACTTC. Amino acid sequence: CASTWGTGGRYEQYF.

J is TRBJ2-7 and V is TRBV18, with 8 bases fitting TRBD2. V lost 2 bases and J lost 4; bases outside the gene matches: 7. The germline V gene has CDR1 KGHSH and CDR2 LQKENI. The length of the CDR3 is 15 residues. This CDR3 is CASSPTSGPLYEQYF. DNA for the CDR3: TGTGCCAGCTCACCAACTAGCGGACCCCTGTACGAGCAGTACTTC.

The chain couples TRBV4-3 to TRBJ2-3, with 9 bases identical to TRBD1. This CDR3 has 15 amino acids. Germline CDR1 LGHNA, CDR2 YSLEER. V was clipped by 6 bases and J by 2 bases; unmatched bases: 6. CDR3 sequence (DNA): TGCGCCAGCAGTCGCGGGACAGGGCCCACAGATACGCAGTATTTT. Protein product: CASSRGTGPTDTQYF.

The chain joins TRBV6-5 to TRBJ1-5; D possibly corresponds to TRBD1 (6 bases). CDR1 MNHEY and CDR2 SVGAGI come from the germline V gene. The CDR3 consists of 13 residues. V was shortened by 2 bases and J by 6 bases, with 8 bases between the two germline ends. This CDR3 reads CASSYKTGQPQHF. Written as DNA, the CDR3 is TGTGCCAGCAGTTACAAGACAGGTCAGCCCCAGCATTTT.

CDR3 region: CASGRGGEQYF. The CDR3 nucleotides are TGCGCCAGCGGCAGGGGTGGCGAGCAGTACTTC. The gene calls are TRBV4-1 and TRBJ2-7; tentatively, D is TRBD1 (6 bases). Germline loops: CDR1 MGHRA, CDR2 YSYEKL. The CDR3 totals 11 residues. Trimming took 8 bases from V and 6 from J, leaving 11 bases between them.

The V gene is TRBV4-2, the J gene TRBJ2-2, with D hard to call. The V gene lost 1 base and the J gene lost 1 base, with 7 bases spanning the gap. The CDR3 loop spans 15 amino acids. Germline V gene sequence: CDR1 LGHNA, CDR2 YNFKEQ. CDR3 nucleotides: TGTGCCAGCAGCCAAGTCGGCGGGAACACCGGGGAGCTGTTTTTT. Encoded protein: CASSQVGGNTGELFF.

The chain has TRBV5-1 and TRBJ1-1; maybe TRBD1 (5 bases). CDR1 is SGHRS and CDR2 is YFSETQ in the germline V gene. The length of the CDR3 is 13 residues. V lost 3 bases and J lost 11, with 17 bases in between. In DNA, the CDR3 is TGCGCCAGCAGCTGGGGGGGGGACCTTGCGGCTTTCTTT. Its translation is CASSWGGDLAAFF.

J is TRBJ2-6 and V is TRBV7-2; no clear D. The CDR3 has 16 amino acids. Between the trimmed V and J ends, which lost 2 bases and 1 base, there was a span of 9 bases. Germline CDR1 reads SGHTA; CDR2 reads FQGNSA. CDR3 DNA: TGTGCCAGCAGCTTAATCCACAAGTCTGGGGCCAACGTCCTGACTTTC. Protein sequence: CASSLIHKSGANVLTF.